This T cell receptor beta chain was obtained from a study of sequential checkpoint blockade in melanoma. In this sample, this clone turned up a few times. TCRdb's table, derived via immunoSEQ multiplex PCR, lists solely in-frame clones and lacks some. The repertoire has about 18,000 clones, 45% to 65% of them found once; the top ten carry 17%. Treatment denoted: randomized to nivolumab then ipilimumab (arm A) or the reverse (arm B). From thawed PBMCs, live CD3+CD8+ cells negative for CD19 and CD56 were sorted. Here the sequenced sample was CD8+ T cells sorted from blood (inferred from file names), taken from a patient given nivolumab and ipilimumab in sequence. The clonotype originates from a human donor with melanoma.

In DNA, the CDR3 is TGTGCCAGCAGCGACTATACTACAACTGGGGCCAACGTCCTGACTTTC. It encodes CASSDYTTTGANVLTF. V is TRBV9 and J is TRBJ2-6; D call uncertain. CDR3 length equals 16 residues. V was trimmed by 3 bases and J by 2 bases, leaving 12 bases between them. The V gene's germline CDR1 is SGDLS and CDR2 YYNGEE.